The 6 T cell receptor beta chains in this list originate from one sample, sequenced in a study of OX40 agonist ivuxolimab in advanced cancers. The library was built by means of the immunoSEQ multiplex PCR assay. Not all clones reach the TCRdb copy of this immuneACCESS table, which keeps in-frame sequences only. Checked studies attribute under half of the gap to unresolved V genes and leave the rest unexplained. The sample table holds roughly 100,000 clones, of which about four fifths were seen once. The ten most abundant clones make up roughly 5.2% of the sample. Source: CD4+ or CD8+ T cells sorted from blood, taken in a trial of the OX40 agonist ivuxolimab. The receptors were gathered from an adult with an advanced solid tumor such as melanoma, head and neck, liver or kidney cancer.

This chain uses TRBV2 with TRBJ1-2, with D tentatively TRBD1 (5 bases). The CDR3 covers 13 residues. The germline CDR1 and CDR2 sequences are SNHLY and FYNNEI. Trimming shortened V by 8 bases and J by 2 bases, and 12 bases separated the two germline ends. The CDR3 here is CASGGQTNYGYTF. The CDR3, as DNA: TGTGCCAGCGGAGGACAAACAAACTATGGCTACACCTTC.

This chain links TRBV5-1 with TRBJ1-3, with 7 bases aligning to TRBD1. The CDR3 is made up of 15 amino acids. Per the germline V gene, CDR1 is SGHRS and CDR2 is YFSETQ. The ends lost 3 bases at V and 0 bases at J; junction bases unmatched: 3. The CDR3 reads CASSYDRASGNTIYF. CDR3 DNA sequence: TGCGCCAGCAGCTACGACAGGGCCTCTGGAAACACCATATATTTT.

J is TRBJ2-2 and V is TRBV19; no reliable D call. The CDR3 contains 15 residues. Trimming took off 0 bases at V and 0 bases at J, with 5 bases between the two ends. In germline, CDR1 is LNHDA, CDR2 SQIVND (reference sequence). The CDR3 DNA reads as TGTGCCAGTAGTATAGAGGCACCGAACACCGGGGAGCTGTTTTTT. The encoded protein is CASSIEAPNTGELFF.

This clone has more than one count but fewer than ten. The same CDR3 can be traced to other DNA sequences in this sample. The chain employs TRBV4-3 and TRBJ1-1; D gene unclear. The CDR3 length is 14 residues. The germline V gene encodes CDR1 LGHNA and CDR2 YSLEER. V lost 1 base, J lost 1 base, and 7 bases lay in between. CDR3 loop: CASSQVQRNTEAFF. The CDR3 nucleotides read TGCGCCAGCAGCCAAGTCCAGCGGAACACTGAAGCTTTCTTT.

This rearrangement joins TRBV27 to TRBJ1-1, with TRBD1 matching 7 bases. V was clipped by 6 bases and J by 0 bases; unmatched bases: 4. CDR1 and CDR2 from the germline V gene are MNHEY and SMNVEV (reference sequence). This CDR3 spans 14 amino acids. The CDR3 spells CASRTGTVNTEAFF. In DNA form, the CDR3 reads TGTGCCAGCAGGACAGGGACGGTGAACACTGAAGCTTTCTTT.

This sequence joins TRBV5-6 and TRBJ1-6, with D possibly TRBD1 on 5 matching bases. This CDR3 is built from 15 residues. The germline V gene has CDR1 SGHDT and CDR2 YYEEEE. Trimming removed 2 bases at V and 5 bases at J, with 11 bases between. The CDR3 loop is CASSFGGRNNSPLHF. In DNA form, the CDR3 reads TGTGCCAGCAGCTTCGGGGGGAGAAATAATTCACCCCTCCACTTT. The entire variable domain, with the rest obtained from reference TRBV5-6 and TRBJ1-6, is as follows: DAGVTQSPTHLIKTRGQQVTLRCSPKSGHDTVSWYQQALGQGPQFIFQYYEEEERQRGNFPDRFSGHQFPNYSSELNVNALLLGDSALYLCASSFGGRNNSPLHFGNGTRLTVT.